Shown below are 26 T cell receptor beta chains from a single sample sequenced in a study of T-cell reconstitution after alpha-beta-depleted transplantation in children. A TCRbeta library incorporating unique molecular identifiers was prepared. MiXCR, run by TCRdb on the PCR reads, gives a single entry per CDR3 protein. This table has about 440,000 distinct CDR3 sequences, roughly two fifths appearing once. Sequences were derived from PBMCs, sampled before TCRalphabeta/CD19-depleted stem cell transplant. These receptors came from a girl aged 2 to 10 with aplastic anemia, due to receive a stem cell transplant.

This clonotype was found a few times. The rearrangement links TRBV9 to TRBJ2-1; 12 nucleotides match TRBD2. The germline CDR1 and CDR2 sequences are SGDLS and YYNGEE. The J segment lost 10 bases and the V segment lost 0 bases, leaving 5 bases of the junction unmatched. The CDR3 loop spans 15 amino acids. This CDR3 reads CASSVASGRAGEQFF. In DNA form, the CDR3 reads TGTGCCAGCAGCGTAGCTAGCGGGAGGGCTGGAGAGCAGTTCTTC.

This clonotype was observed a few times. The J gene is TRBJ2-1, the V gene TRBV7-9; no firm D call. Trimming cost V 0 bases and J 3 bases, with 9 bases left between them. The length of the CDR3 is 15 residues. The germline V gene has CDR1 SEHNR and CDR2 FQNEAQ (reference sequence). Here the CDR3 DNA reads TGTGCCAGCAGCTTAGCGGGAAGCGTCTACAATGAGCAGTTCTTC. As protein: CASSLAGSVYNEQFF.

V gene TRBV20-1 combines with J gene TRBJ2-1, with no clear D. Germline loops: CDR1 DFQATT, CDR2 SNEGSKA (reference sequence). The CDR3 totals 11 residues. Trimming left V 1 base short and J 7 bases short, with 5 bases between. This CDR3 reads CSARARNEQFF. CDR3 coding DNA: TGCAGTGCTAGAGCCCGTAATGAGCAGTTCTTC.

This clonotype was seen repeatedly, ten times or more. This rearrangement joins TRBV5-5 to TRBJ1-1; 8 nucleotides match TRBD1. V was clipped by 9 bases and J by 5 bases; unmatched bases: 6. The germline V gene has CDR1 SGHKS and CDR2 YYEKEE (reference sequence). The CDR3 runs to 12 residues. The CDR3 DNA follows: TGTGCCACGGGACAGGCGACAACTGAAGCTTTCTTT. This encodes CATGQATTEAFF.

This clonotype was seen ten or more times. This chain uses TRBV6-1 with TRBJ1-6; D gene uncertain. This CDR3 is built from 14 residues. The germline V gene encodes CDR1 MNHNS and CDR2 SASEGT. V was clipped by 6 bases and J by 11 bases, with 17 bases between them. The CDR3 protein is CASSRSALSPPLHF. CDR3 sequence (DNA): TGTGCCAGCAGCCGCTCGGCACTCAGTCCACCCCTCCACTTT.

This clonotype was seen a handful of times. The gene calls are TRBV6-1 and TRBJ2-2; D uncertain. V was cut by 5 bases and J by 1 base, with 11 bases left in between. The CDR3 consists of 15 residues. The germline gives CDR1 MNHNS, CDR2 SASEGT. The chain's CDR3 is CASSKTFGNTGELFF. CDR3 nucleotides: TGTGCCAGCAGTAAGACTTTCGGGAACACCGGGGAGCTGTTTTTT.

The chain uses TRBV4-2 and TRBJ2-1; D uncertain. The germline V gene has CDR1 LGHNA and CDR2 YNFKEQ. The CDR3 consists of 15 residues. V lost 0 bases and J 5 bases, leaving 11 bases between the germline ends. The CDR3 spells CASSQEGKLHNEQFF. In DNA form, the CDR3 reads TGTGCCAGCAGCCAAGAGGGCAAGCTGCACAATGAGCAGTTCTTC.

The V call is TRBV6-1, the J call TRBJ1-6, with D possibly being TRBD1 (5 bases). Trimming took off 6 bases at V and 5 bases at J, with 20 bases between the two ends. There are 17 residues in the CDR3. The germline CDR1 and CDR2 sequences are MNHNS and SASEGT. The CDR3 sequence: CASRRPSRQGDNSPLHF. CDR3 bases: TGTGCCAGCAGAAGACCATCTCGCCAGGGAGATAATTCACCCCTCCACTTT.

The chain employs TRBV7-2 and TRBJ2-7, with 8 positions matching TRBD2. The V gene's germline CDR1 is SGHTA and CDR2 FQGNSA. This CDR3 has 14 amino acids. Trimming at V came to 7 bases and at J to 4 bases, leaving 9 bases not matched to a gene. The CDR3 DNA reads as TGTGCCAGCACCTCGGGACTAGAGAGGTACGAGCAGTACTTC. It codes for CASTSGLERYEQYF.

This clonotype showed up just a few times. The chain joins TRBV6-1 to TRBJ2-6; D gene uncertain. The V gene lost 10 bases and the J gene lost 4 bases, with 11 bases spanning the gap. The CDR3 runs 13 residues. Germline loops: CDR1 MNHNS, CDR2 SASEGT. In nucleotides, the CDR3 is TGTGCCACTCGGCTAGGAGGGGCCAACGTCCTGACTTTC. Its translation: CATRLGGANVLTF.

This clonotype was observed many times. V usage is TRBV6-2 or TRBV6-3 and J usage is TRBJ2-1, with 11 bases matching TRBD2. Germline trimming cut 3 bases from V and 6 bases from J; bases unmatched to any gene: 4. This CDR3 spans 15 amino acids. Germline V lookup: CDR1 MNHEY, CDR2 SVGEGT. The CDR3 DNA follows: TGTGCCAGCAGTTATTCGACTAGCGGGACCAATGAGCAGTTCTTC. Translated: CASSYSTSGTNEQFF.

A few counts support this clonotype. The chain uses TRBV6-2 or TRBV6-3 and TRBJ2-7; TRBD1 or TRBD2 may be the D gene (7 bases each). V lost 5 bases and J lost 1, with 18 bases in between. CDR3 size: 16 residues. Per germline, CDR1 MNHEY and CDR2 SVGEGT. CDR3 loop: CASSDPRQGGSYEQYF. CDR3 in DNA: TGTGCCAGCAGTGATCCCAGACAGGGAGGGTCCTACGAGCAGTACTTC.

At least ten counts were recorded for this clonotype. The rearrangement joins TRBV5-1 to TRBJ1-2, with D uncertain. The CDR3 is 12 residues long. V was cut by 4 bases and J by 8 bases, with 12 bases left in between. Germline CDR1 SGHRS, CDR2 YFSETQ. Here the CDR3 DNA reads TGCGCCAGCAGCCCAGGCGTTGGGGGCTACACCTTC. The encoded protein is CASSPGVGGYTF.

V usage is TRBV12-3 or TRBV12-4 and J usage is TRBJ1-5; D gene unclear. CDR3 length: 14 residues. Trimming left V 6 bases short and J 0 bases short, with 9 bases between. The CDR3 here is CASSFDGSNQPQHF. CDR3 DNA: TGTGCCAGCAGCTTTGACGGTAGCAATCAGCCCCAGCATTTT.

There are a few counts of this clonotype. The chain has TRBV15 and TRBJ2-1; 8 nucleotides line up with TRBD1. The CDR3 has 15 residues. Looked up from germline, CDR1 is LNHNV and CDR2 is YYDKDF (reference sequence). After removal of 3 bases from V and 6 bases from J, the junction contained 7 bases not matched to a gene. This CDR3 is CATSSSGGRGNEQFF. As DNA, the CDR3 is TGTGCCACCAGCAGTTCAGGGGGCCGGGGCAATGAGCAGTTCTTC.

For this clonotype: This sequence may be a read error, since a much larger clone differs from it by one base. CDR3 sequence (DNA): TGTACCAGCAGCTTAGACCGGTTAGGGGCCTACGAGCAGTACTTC. This sequence encodes CTSSLDRLGAYEQYF. The rearrangement links TRBV14 to TRBJ2-7, with D possibly being TRBD1 (5 bases). This CDR3 has 15 amino acids. CDR1 and CDR2 from the germline V gene are SGHDN and FVKESK.

The genes are TRBV20-1 and TRBJ2-7; the D gene is possibly TRBD1 (6 bases). V lost 4 bases, J lost 0 bases, and 10 bases lay in between. This CDR3 spans 13 amino acids. Germline loops: CDR1 DFQATT, CDR2 SNEGSKA (reference sequence). CDR3 nucleotides: TGCAGTGCTAATGGACAGTACTCCTACGAGCAGTACTTC. It is translated as CSANGQYSYEQYF.

This clonotype was recorded a few times. CDR3 coding DNA: TGCGCCAGCAGCTTTACCGGGATCGACGAGCAGTACTTC. Amino acid sequence: CASSFTGIDEQYF. V and J are TRBV5-1 and TRBJ2-7, with D possibly TRBD2 on 5 matching bases. V was shortened by 2 bases and J by 5 bases, with 11 bases between the two germline ends. CDR1 SGHRS and CDR2 YFSETQ come from the germline V gene. CDR3 size: 13 residues.

The rearrangement uses TRBV5-1 and TRBJ2-7; D not certain. This CDR3 contains 12 residues. Trimming cost V 0 bases and J 7 bases, with 8 bases left between them. Germline CDR1 reads SGHRS; CDR2 reads YFSETQ. The CDR3 coding sequence is TGCGCCAGCAGCTTGGTAGGGCGGGAGCAGTACTTC. Its protein is CASSLVGREQYF.

This clonotype was counted many times. The chain employs TRBV5-1 and TRBJ2-1; 8 bases agree with TRBD2. Germline V gene lookup returns CDR1 SGHRS and CDR2 YFSETQ. J lost 9 bases, V lost 2 bases, and 7 bases had no gene match. This CDR3 comprises 14 residues. CDR3 loop: CASSFASGWGEQFF. The CDR3 DNA reads TGCGCCAGCAGCTTCGCTAGCGGGTGGGGTGAGCAGTTCTTC.

This clonotype was seen only once. The genes are TRBV20-1 and TRBJ2-1; D unresolved. This CDR3 spans 13 amino acids. Germline CDR1 reads DFQATT; CDR2 reads SNEGSKA (reference sequence). The V end was cut by 5 bases, the J end by 4 bases, with 12 bases between. This CDR3 reads CSAGPEIYNEQFF. The CDR3, as DNA: TGCAGTGCTGGTCCGGAAATTTACAATGAGCAGTTCTTC.

V and J are TRBV7-2 and TRBJ2-7; TRBD2 agrees at 8 bases. The ends lost 6 bases at V and 4 bases at J; junction bases unmatched: 14. Germline V gene sequence: CDR1 SGHTA, CDR2 FQGNSA. The CDR3 runs to 16 residues. The CDR3 protein is CASREMAGRAKYEQYF. CDR3 DNA sequence: TGTGCCAGCAGGGAGATGGCCGGGAGGGCGAAGTACGAGCAGTACTTC.

J is TRBJ2-7 and V is TRBV7-2; no definite D call. CDR3 length: 14 amino acids. Germline-derived CDR1 and CDR2 are SGHTA and FQGNSA. V was shortened by 3 bases and J by 2 bases, with 11 bases between the two germline ends. CDR3 amino acids: CASSFRRLAYEQYF. The CDR3 nucleotides read TGTGCCAGCAGCTTTCGACGACTGGCCTACGAGCAGTACTTC.

The chain uses TRBV4-2 and TRBJ2-5; the D is unclear. V was cut by 1 base and J by 1 base, with 10 bases left in between. Germline V lookup: CDR1 LGHNA, CDR2 YNFKEQ. The length of the CDR3 is 15 residues. The CDR3 region is CASSQAVGFQETQYF. CDR3 DNA: TGTGCCAGCAGCCAAGCGGTGGGGTTCCAAGAGACCCAGTACTTC.

V and J are TRBV5-6 and TRBJ2-7; a weak D match, TRBD1 (7 bases). CDR1 is SGHDT, CDR2 YYEEEE, per germline. The CDR3 spans 15 residues. Trimming left V 4 bases short and J 4 bases short, with 18 bases between. The CDR3 nucleotides read TGTGCCAGCAGCACCCGACAGACAGGGAGGTACGAGCAGTACTTC. The encoded protein is CASSTRQTGRYEQYF.

The V call is TRBV10-3, the J call TRBJ2-5; 10 bases are a match to TRBD2. The CDR3 is made up of 16 amino acids. Germline V lookup: CDR1 ENHRY, CDR2 SYGVKD. The junction had 6 bases not matched to a gene; V was cut back by 3 bases and J by 2 bases. The DNA for the CDR3 is TGTGCCATCAGTGAAGGAATAGCGGGGGGACAAGAGACCCAGTACTTC. Translating it yields CAISEGIAGGQETQYF.